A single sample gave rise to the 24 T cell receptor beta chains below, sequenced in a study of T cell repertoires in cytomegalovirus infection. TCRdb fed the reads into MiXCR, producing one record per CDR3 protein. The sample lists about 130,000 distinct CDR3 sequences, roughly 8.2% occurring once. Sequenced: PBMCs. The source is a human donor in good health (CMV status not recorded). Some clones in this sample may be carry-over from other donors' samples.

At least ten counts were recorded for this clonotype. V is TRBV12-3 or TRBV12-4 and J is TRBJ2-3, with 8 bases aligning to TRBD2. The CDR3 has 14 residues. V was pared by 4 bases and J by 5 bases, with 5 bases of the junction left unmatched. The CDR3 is CASSSGGAGDTQYF. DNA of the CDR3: TGTGCCAGCAGTTCCGGGGGGGCGGGAGATACGCAGTATTTT.

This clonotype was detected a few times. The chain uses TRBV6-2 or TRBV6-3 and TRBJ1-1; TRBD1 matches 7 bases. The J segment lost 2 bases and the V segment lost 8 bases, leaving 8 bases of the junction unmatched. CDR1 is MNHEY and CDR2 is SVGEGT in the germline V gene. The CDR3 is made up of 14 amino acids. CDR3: CASRVTGFNTEAFF. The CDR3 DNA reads TGTGCCAGCCGCGTGACAGGGTTTAACACTGAAGCTTTCTTT.

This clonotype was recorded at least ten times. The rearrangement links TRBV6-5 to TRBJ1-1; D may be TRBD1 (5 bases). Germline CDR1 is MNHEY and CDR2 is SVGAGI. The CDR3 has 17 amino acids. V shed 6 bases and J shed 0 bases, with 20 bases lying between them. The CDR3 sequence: CASSLGTVLGMNTEAFF. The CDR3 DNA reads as TGTGCCAGCAGCCTCGGGACGGTTCTAGGGATGAACACTGAAGCTTTCTTT.

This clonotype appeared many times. The CDR3: CSAGGASGGLRQYF. The CDR3 DNA sequence: TGCAGTGCGGGAGGGGCTAGCGGGGGATTGAGGCAGTATTTT. The rearrangement links TRBV20-1 to TRBJ2-3; TRBD2 matches 10 bases. CDR1 is DFQATT, CDR2 SNEGSKA, per germline (reference sequence). This CDR3 spans 14 amino acids. J was trimmed by 11 bases and V by 6 bases; bases with no gene match: 14.

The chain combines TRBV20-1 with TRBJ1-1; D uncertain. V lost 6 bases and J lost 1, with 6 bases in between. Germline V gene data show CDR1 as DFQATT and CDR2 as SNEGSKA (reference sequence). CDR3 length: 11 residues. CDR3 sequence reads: CSAVRNTEAFF. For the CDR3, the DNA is TGCAGTGCGGTCCGGAACACTGAAGCTTTCTTT.

The CDR3, as DNA: TGCAGTGCTAGAACTCCCGGGGCTAGTGGCACTGAAGCTTTCTTT. This codes for CSARTPGASGTEAFF. The chain is built from TRBV20-1 and TRBJ1-1, with TRBD1 as a possible D gene (5 bases). V lost 2 bases and J 4 bases, leaving 17 bases between the germline ends. Per germline, CDR1 DFQATT and CDR2 SNEGSKA (reference sequence). This CDR3 has 15 residues.

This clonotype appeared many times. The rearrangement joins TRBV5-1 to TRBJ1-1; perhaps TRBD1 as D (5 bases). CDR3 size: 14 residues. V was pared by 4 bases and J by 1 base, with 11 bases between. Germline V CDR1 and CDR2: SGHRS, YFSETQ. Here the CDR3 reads CASSPGPKNTEAFF. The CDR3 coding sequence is TGCGCCAGCAGCCCGGGACCGAAGAACACTGAAGCTTTCTTT.

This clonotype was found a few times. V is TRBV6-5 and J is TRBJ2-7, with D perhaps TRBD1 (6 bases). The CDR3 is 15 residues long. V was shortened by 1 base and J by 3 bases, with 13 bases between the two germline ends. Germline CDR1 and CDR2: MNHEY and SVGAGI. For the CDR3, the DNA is TGTGCCAGCAGTTACTTTCGGACAGTAGTCTACGAGCAGTACTTC. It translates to CASSYFRTVVYEQYF.

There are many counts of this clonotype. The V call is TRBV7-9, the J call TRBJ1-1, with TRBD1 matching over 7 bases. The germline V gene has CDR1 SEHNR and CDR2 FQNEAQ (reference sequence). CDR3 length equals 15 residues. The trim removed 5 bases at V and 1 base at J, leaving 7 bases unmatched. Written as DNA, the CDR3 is TGTGCCAGCAGCGAGGGAGGGGACAGGAACACTGAAGCTTTCTTT. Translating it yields CASSEGGDRNTEAFF.

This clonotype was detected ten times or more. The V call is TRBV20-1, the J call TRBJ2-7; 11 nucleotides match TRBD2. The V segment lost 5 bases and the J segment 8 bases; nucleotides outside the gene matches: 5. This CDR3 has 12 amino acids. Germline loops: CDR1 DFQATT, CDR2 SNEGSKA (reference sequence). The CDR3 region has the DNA TGCAGTGCTCTAGCGGGGGGACAACAGCAGTACTTC. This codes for CSALAGGQQQYF.

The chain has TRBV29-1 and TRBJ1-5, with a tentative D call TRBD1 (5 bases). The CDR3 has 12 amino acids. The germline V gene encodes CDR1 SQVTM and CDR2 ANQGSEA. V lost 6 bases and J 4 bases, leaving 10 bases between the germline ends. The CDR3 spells CSVGVGNQPQHF. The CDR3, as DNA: TGCAGCGTGGGGGTGGGGAATCAGCCCCAGCATTTT.

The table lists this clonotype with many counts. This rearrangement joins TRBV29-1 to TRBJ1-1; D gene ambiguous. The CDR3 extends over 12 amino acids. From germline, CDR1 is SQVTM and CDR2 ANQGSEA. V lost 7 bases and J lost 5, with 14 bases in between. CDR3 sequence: CSATIRETEAFF. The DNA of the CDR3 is TGCAGCGCCACGATCCGAGAGACTGAAGCTTTCTTT.

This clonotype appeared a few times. The DNA for the CDR3 is TGTGCCAGCCAGGGGGATAGCAATCAGCCCCAGCATTTT. Translation: CASQGDSNQPQHF. The chain couples TRBV2 to TRBJ1-5, with 7 bases matching TRBD1. CDR1 is SNHLY and CDR2 is FYNNEI in the germline V gene. The CDR3 sequence is 13 residues long. The ends lost 8 bases at V and 0 bases at J; junction bases unmatched: 1.

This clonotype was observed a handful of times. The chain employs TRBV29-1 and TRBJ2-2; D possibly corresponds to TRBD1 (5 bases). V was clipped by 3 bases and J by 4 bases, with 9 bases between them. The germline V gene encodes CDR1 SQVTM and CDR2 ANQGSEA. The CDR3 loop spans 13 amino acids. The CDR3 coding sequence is TGCAGCGTTGACCAGGGCAGCACCGGGGAGCTGTTTTTT. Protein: CSVDQGSTGELFF.

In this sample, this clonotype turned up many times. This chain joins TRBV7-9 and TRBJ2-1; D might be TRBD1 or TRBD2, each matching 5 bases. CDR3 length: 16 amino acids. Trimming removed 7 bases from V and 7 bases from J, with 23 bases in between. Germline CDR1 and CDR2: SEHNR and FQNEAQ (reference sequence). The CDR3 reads CASTTKRRLAGNEQFF. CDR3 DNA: TGTGCCAGCACTACGAAAAGGCGGCTAGCAGGGAATGAGCAGTTCTTC.

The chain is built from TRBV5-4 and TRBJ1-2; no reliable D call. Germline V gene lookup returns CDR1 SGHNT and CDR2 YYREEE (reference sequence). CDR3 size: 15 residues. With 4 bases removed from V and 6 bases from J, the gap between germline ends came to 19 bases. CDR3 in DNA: TGTGCCAGCAGCCCCCCCCAGGCGTCAACTCATGGCTACACCTTC. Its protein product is CASSPPQASTHGYTF.

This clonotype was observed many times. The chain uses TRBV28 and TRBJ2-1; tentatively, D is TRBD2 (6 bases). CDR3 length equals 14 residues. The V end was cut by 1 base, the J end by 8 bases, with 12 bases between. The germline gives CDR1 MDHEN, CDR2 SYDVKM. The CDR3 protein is CASSLSRGGDEQFF. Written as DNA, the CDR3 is TGTGCCAGCAGTTTATCGCGGGGTGGGGATGAGCAGTTCTTC.

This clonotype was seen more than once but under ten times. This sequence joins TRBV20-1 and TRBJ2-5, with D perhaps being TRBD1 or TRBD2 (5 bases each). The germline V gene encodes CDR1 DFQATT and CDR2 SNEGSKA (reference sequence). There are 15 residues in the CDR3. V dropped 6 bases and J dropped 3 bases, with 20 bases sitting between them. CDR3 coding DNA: TGCAGTGCCAGCAGCCGTGGGACGGAAAAAGAGACCCAGTACTTC. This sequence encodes CSASSRGTEKETQYF.

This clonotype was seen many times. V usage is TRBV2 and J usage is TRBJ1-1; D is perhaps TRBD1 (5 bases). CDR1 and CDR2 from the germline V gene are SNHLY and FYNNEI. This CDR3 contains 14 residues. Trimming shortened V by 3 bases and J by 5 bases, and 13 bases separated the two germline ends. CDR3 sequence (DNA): TGTGCCAGCAGTGAGGAGGGGCGAGGGACTGAAGCTTTCTTT. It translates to CASSEEGRGTEAFF.

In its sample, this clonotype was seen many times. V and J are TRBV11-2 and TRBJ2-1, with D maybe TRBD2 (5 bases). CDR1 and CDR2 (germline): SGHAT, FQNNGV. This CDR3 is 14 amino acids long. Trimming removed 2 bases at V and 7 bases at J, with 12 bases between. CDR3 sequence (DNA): TGTGCCAGCAGCTTAAGGAACGGCGGGAATGAGCAGTTCTTC. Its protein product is CASSLRNGGNEQFF.

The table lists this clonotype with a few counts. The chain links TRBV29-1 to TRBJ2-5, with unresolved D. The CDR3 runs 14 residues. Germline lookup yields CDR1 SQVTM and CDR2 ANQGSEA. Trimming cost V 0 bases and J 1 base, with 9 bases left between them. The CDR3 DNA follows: TGCAGCGTTGAAGATATAGGGCCCCAAGAGACCCAGTACTTC. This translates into CSVEDIGPQETQYF.

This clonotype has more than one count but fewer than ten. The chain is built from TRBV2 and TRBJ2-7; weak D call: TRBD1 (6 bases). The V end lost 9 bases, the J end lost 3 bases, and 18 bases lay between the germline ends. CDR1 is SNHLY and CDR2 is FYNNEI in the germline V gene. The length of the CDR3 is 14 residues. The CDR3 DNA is TGTGCCAGTACCCAGATGGCAGGGGTCTACGAGCAGTACTTC. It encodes CASTQMAGVYEQYF.

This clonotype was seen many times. The CDR3 region is CASSLRGGTSNSPLHF. CDR3 in DNA: TGTGCCAGCAGCTTACGAGGCGGGACATCCAATTCACCCCTCCACTTT. The J gene is TRBJ1-6, the V gene TRBV7-2; perhaps TRBD1 as D (6 bases). CDR3 length: 16 amino acids. CDR1 SGHTA and CDR2 FQGNSA come from the germline V gene. The V and J ends lost 2 bases and 7 bases respectively, with 15 bases between them.

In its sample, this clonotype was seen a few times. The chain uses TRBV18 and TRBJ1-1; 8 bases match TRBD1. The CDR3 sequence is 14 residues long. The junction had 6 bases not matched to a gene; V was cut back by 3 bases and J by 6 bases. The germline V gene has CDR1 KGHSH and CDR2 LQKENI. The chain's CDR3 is CASSPPDRAAEAFF. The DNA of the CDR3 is TGTGCCAGCTCACCCCCGGACAGGGCGGCTGAAGCTTTCTTT.